This paragraph reports one TCR beta chain. This entry is derived from a study of blood T cells in healthy people across ages. A second about 6 to 11 cycle PCR used barcoded and J-beta primers. TCRdb re-called the 5' RACE reads through MiXCR, storing one row per CDR3 protein. The sample records approximately 1.5 million distinct CDR3 sequences, roughly 32% being singletons. Samples had at least 7 million PBMCs isolated from them. V lost 5 bases to trimming and J lost 7 bases; unmatched junction nucleotides: 14. This CDR3 contains 18 residues. Germline CDR1 and CDR2: MRHNA and SNTAGT. Sequenced material: blood. The J gene is TRBJ2-1, the V gene TRBV6-4, with 13 nucleotides matching TRBD2. This receptor was taken from a young woman in good health. The CDR3 region is CASSQLPGLAGLWNEQFF. The CDR3 nucleotides read TGTGCCAGCAGTCAACTACCGGGACTAGCGGGACTCTGGAATGAGCAGTTCTTC.